The 17 T cell receptor beta chains reported below all come from one sample, sequenced in a study of STAT5B mutations in CD4+ large granular lymphocyte leukemia. Here immunoSEQ multiplex PCR was the method, and the copy in TCRdb shows in-frame clones only, minus some. The table shows 30,000 to 40,000 clones, with approximately 82% occurring only once. The sample comprised CD4+ T cells from blood buffy coats. These receptors were taken from a human donor in good health.

This clone came up once. J is TRBJ2-5 and V is TRBV7-2; 7 bases are shared with TRBD2. CDR1 is SGHTA, CDR2 FQGNSA, per germline. This CDR3 region has 16 residues. The V segment lost 2 bases and the J segment 5 bases; nucleotides outside the gene matches: 11. The CDR3 here is CASSLSRTSRGETQYF. The DNA for the CDR3 is TGTGCCAGCAGCTTAAGCAGGACTAGTCGCGGGGAGACCCAGTACTTC.

The CDR3, as DNA: TGCGCCAGCAGTGAGGGGGACAGGGTGAGCACTGAAGCTTTCTTT. Amino acids: CASSEGDRVSTEAFF. The rearrangement uses TRBV10-2 and TRBJ1-1; 9 positions match TRBD1. The CDR3 runs 15 residues. Unmatched junction bases numbered 5, after V lost 2 bases and J lost 4 bases. The germline gives CDR1 WSHSY, CDR2 SAAADI.

This rearrangement joins TRBV14 to TRBJ2-5, with D possibly being TRBD1 or TRBD2 (5 bases each). V dropped 4 bases and J dropped 8 bases, with 11 bases sitting between them. Germline values: CDR1 SGHDN, CDR2 FVKESK. The length of the CDR3 is 12 residues. Here the CDR3 DNA reads TGTGCCAGCAGCCTGGGACGGATCACCCAGTACTTC. It codes for CASSLGRITQYF.

This clone was found a few times. This sequence joins TRBV9 and TRBJ2-7; the D gene is possibly TRBD1 (5 bases). This CDR3 region has 14 residues. Germline V gene sequence: CDR1 SGDLS, CDR2 YYNGEE. V lost 4 bases to trimming and J lost 4 bases, with 15 bases between them. The DNA for the CDR3 is TGTGCCAGCAGCACCACGCCAGCAGGGTACGAGCAGTACTTC. Amino acid sequence: CASSTTPAGYEQYF.

The CDR3 DNA reads as TGCGCCAGCAGCTTGGCGGGGCGTCGTTCCTACAATGAGCAGTTCTTC. The encoded protein is CASSLAGRRSYNEQFF. The chain joins TRBV5-1 to TRBJ2-1; tentatively, D is TRBD1 or TRBD2 (5 bases each). This CDR3 comprises 16 residues. CDR1 is SGHRS, CDR2 YFSETQ, per germline. V was clipped by 0 bases and J by 1 base, with 11 bases between them.

J is TRBJ2-2 and V is TRBV5-1, with 9 bases lining up with TRBD1. The trim removed 0 bases at V and 5 bases at J, leaving 11 bases unmatched. CDR3 length: 18 amino acids. Germline V gene sequence: CDR1 SGHRS, CDR2 YFSETQ. CDR3 bases: TGCGCCAGCAGCTTGGCCCACAGGGGGCCTGGTGGTACCGGGGAGCTGTTTTTT. Residues: CASSLAHRGPGGTGELFF.

The chain employs TRBV5-1 and TRBJ2-7; D is possibly TRBD1 (5 bases). The CDR3 sequence is 14 residues long. V lost 4 bases and J 0 bases, leaving 11 bases between the germline ends. CDR1 is SGHRS, CDR2 YFSETQ, per germline. The DNA for the CDR3 is TGCGCCAGCAGCAACTACAGGAGCTCCTACGAGCAGTACTTC. It encodes CASSNYRSSYEQYF.

This sequence joins TRBV11-3 and TRBJ2-4, with TRBD1 matching over 8 bases. V trimming: 1 base; J trimming: 16 bases; junction bases outside the gene matches: 12. CDR1 SGHNT and CDR2 YENEEA come from the germline V gene. The CDR3 totals 14 residues. CDR3 sequence: CASSLAWTGLKQYF. The CDR3 coding sequence is TGTGCCAGCAGCTTAGCCTGGACAGGGCTAAAGCAATACTTC.

The count of this clone is one. This chain links TRBV5-4 with TRBJ2-7; D unresolved. CDR1 is SGHNT, CDR2 YYREEE, per germline (reference sequence). V lost 0 bases and J lost 2, with 12 bases in between. The CDR3 consists of 15 residues. CDR3 nucleotide sequence: TGTGCCAGCAGCTTGGATCAATCAGCCACCTACGAGCAGTACTTC. This sequence encodes CASSLDQSATYEQYF.

This clone was counted only a few times. The rearrangement joins TRBV27 to TRBJ1-4; D not certain. The CDR3 has 17 amino acids. V was shortened by 6 bases and J by 7 bases, with 24 bases between the two germline ends. Germline CDR1 is MNHEY and CDR2 is SMNVEV (reference sequence). CDR3 sequence reads: CASSPRPGWWQGEKLFF. The CDR3 DNA sequence: TGTGCCAGCAGCCCCAGGCCGGGTTGGTGGCAAGGTGAAAAACTGTTTTTT.

The chain carries TRBV23-1 and TRBJ2-5, with D perhaps TRBD1 (5 bases). TRBV23-1 is recorded as an ORF, its role being uncertain. The V gene lost 2 bases and the J gene lost 5 bases, with 15 bases spanning the gap. The CDR3 runs 15 residues. The CDR3 nucleotides are TGCGCCAGCAGTCAAAATACAGGAGACGATGAGACCCAGTACTTC. Translating it yields CASSQNTGDDETQYF.

The chain recombines TRBV11-2 with TRBJ2-3; 9 bases are a match to TRBD2. Germline lookup yields CDR1 SGHAT and CDR2 FQNNGV. The CDR3 spans 17 residues. The trim removed 5 bases at V and 2 bases at J, leaving 11 bases unmatched. The CDR3 protein is CASSPRGSGRITDTQYF. CDR3 nucleotide sequence: TGTGCCAGCAGCCCCAGGGGTAGCGGGAGAATCACAGATACGCAGTATTTT.

V gene TRBV6-1 combines with J gene TRBJ1-1, with TRBD1 identical over 8 bases. The CDR3 is made up of 14 amino acids. V was clipped by 6 bases and J by 0 bases; unmatched bases: 3. Per germline, CDR1 MNHNS and CDR2 SASEGT. The CDR3 loop reads CASRRTGLNTEAFF. In DNA form, the CDR3 reads TGTGCCAGCAGACGGACAGGGCTGAACACTGAAGCTTTCTTT.

The V call is TRBV27, the J call TRBJ1-3; the D is unclear. The CDR3 totals 14 residues. V lost 8 bases and J lost 0, with 11 bases in between. From germline, CDR1 is MNHEY and CDR2 SMNVEV (reference sequence). The CDR3 here is CASAGISSGNTIYF. Written as DNA, the CDR3 is TGTGCCAGCGCAGGTATCAGCTCTGGAAACACCATATATTTT.

The rearrangement joins TRBV18 to TRBJ2-6; D is unclear. The CDR3 extends over 15 amino acids. Germline values: CDR1 KGHSH, CDR2 LQKENI. Trimming pared 6 bases from V and 0 bases from J, leaving 9 bases between. In nucleotides, the CDR3 is TGTGCCAGCTCGGCGGCTAGCTCTGGGGCCAACGTCCTGACTTTC. Its translation: CASSAASSGANVLTF.

This clone was seen once. The chain recombines TRBV27 with TRBJ2-6; D ambiguous. V was cut by 0 bases and J by 3 bases, with 3 bases left in between. Germline CDR1 reads MNHEY; CDR2 reads SMNVEV (reference sequence). This CDR3 has 14 amino acids. The CDR3 DNA follows: TGTGCCAGCAGTTTATCGAGTGGGGCCAACGTCCTGACTTTC. As protein: CASSLSSGANVLTF.

DNA of the CDR3: TGTGCCAGCAGTTATGGGGGGGCGGGAGGCCCGATTGGCGGTGAGCAGTTCTTC. Its translation is CASSYGGAGGPIGGEQFF. The J gene is TRBJ2-1, the V gene TRBV27, with 8 bases aligning to TRBD2. Per the germline V gene, CDR1 is MNHEY and CDR2 is SMNVEV (reference sequence). Losses at the gene ends were 4 bases for V and 9 bases for J; bases not matched to a gene: 20. The CDR3 contains 18 residues.